One and the same sample provided the 21 T cell receptor beta chains below, sequenced in a study of blood T cell repertoires in COVID-19. Data came from immunoSEQ multiplex PCR; TCRdb stores just in-frame clones and leaves some out. The sample lists around 250,000 clones; 89% were seen once. The sequenced material came from peripheral blood. The receptors shown here come from a woman in her forties who had recovered from COVID-19.

This chain joins TRBV4-1 and TRBJ2-5; 14 bases fit TRBD2. The V gene's germline CDR1 is MGHRA and CDR2 YSYEKL. The V gene end was trimmed by 4 bases and the J gene end by 4 bases; junction bases not matched to a gene: 2. There are 15 residues in the CDR3. This CDR3 reads CASSPGLAGAETQYF. The CDR3, as DNA: TGCGCCAGCAGCCCGGGACTAGCGGGAGCAGAGACCCAGTACTTC.

The rearrangement joins TRBV19 to TRBJ1-5; a possible D gene is TRBD1 (6 bases). Trimming left V 2 bases short and J 3 bases short, with 11 bases between. CDR1 LNHDA and CDR2 SQIVND come from the germline V gene (reference sequence). The CDR3 runs 15 residues. For the CDR3, the DNA is TGTGCCAGTAGTATACCCGACAGGATCAATCAGCCCCAGCATTTT. Amino acid sequence: CASSIPDRINQPQHF.

The rearrangement uses TRBV14 and TRBJ2-1; 9 bases fit TRBD2. Germline CDR1 and CDR2: SGHDN and FVKESK. The ends lost 4 bases at V and 9 bases at J; junction bases unmatched: 10. This CDR3 contains 15 residues. CDR3 in DNA: TGTGCCAGCAGCCCTGTCCCGGGACTAGCTCCTGAGCAGTTCTTC. Its translation is CASSPVPGLAPEQFF. Using reference TRBV14 and TRBJ2-1 for the parts outside the CDR3, the full variable domain is EAGVTQFPSHSVIEKGQTVTLRCDPISGHDNLYWYRRVMGKEIKFLLHFVKESKQDESGMPNNRFLAERTGGTYSTLKVQPAELEDSGVYFCASSPVPGLAPEQFFGPGTRLTVL.

The chain couples TRBV11-2 to TRBJ2-2, with 8 bases matching TRBD2. CDR1 is SGHAT, CDR2 FQNNGV, per germline. V dropped 0 bases and J dropped 4; count of bases not matched to a gene: 10. CDR3 length: 18 residues. The CDR3 bases are TGTGCCAGCAGCTTAGATCAGGTCCCGGGAGGGGTCACCGGGGAGCTGTTTTTT. It translates to CASSLDQVPGGVTGELFF.

V gene TRBV3-1 (or the pseudogene TRBV3-2) combines with J gene TRBJ1-4; no definite D call. CDR3 length equals 15 residues. Per germline, CDR1 LGHDT and CDR2 YNNKEL (reference sequence). V lost 1 base and J 7 bases, leaving 13 bases between the germline ends. The CDR3 is CASSQGWEGGEKLFF. The CDR3 DNA sequence: TGTGCCAGCAGCCAAGGCTGGGAGGGTGGTGAAAAACTGTTTTTT.

The V and J genes are TRBV5-4 and TRBJ1-1; D unresolved. Germline values: CDR1 SGHNT, CDR2 YYREEE (reference sequence). There are 15 residues in the CDR3. With 0 bases removed from V and 1 base from J, the gap between germline ends came to 10 bases. The CDR3 here is CASSLGPGSNTEAFF. The CDR3 DNA reads TGTGCCAGCAGCTTGGGACCGGGGTCGAACACTGAAGCTTTCTTT.

This clone was recorded once. The V and J genes are TRBV28 and TRBJ1-4; 8 positions agree with TRBD1. The CDR3 totals 14 residues. The V segment lost 7 bases and the J segment 4 bases; nucleotides outside the gene matches: 5. The germline V gene has CDR1 MDHEN and CDR2 SYDVKM. In DNA, the CDR3 is TGTGCCAGCACCTTACAGGGGGTTAATGAAAAACTGTTTTTT. Translating gives CASTLQGVNEKLFF.

This chain connects TRBV7-9 to TRBJ2-1; 10 nucleotides line up with TRBD2. Trimming cost V 5 bases and J 3 bases; bases outside gene matches: 4. Germline-derived CDR1 and CDR2 are SEHNR and FQNEAQ (reference sequence). CDR3 length: 15 residues. DNA of the CDR3: TGTGCCAGCAGCCCGGTAGCGGGAGGCTACAATGAGCAGTTCTTC. It encodes CASSPVAGGYNEQFF.

J is TRBJ2-7 and V is TRBV9; D gene uncertain. CDR3 length: 14 residues. Looked up from germline, CDR1 is SGDLS and CDR2 is YYNGEE. V lost 4 bases and J lost 1, with 12 bases in between. The CDR3 spells CASSPGQYSYEQYF. CDR3 sequence (DNA): TGTGCCAGCAGCCCAGGTCAGTATTCCTACGAGCAGTACTTC.

The chain recombines TRBV15 with TRBJ2-3; 11 bases line up with TRBD2. V was pared by 1 base and J by 4 bases, with 13 bases of the junction left unmatched. CDR3 length: 19 amino acids. The germline V gene encodes CDR1 LNHNV and CDR2 YYDKDF (reference sequence). The DNA of the CDR3 is TGTGCCACCAGCAGAGGGGGACTAGCGGAGTACTTGGTACCAGATACGCAGTATTTT. This gives the protein CATSRGGLAEYLVPDTQYF. The full variable domain, rest sourced from reference TRBV15 and TRBJ2-3, is DAMVIQNPRYQVTQFGKPVTLSCSQTLNHNVMYWYQQKSSQAPKLLFHYYDKDFNNEADTPDNFQSRRPNTSFCFLDIRSPGLGDTAMYLCATSRGGLAEYLVPDTQYFGPGTRLTVL.

V gene TRBV30 combines with J gene TRBJ2-5, with TRBD1 matching 7 bases. The V gene's germline CDR1 is GTSNPN and CDR2 SVGIG (reference sequence). The CDR3 is made up of 13 amino acids. The ends lost 6 bases at V and 5 bases at J; junction bases unmatched: 9. Here the CDR3 DNA reads TGTGCCTGTACGACAGGGCGACGGGAGACCCAGTACTTC. This codes for CACTTGRRETQYF.

As for this clone: Sequence at one end of the junction differs from germline and may be a read error. The CDR3 protein is CASSLGGLAGGYVQYF. The CDR3 bases are TGCGCCAGCAGCTTGGGGGGGCTAGCGGGAGGGTACGTGCAGTACTTC. The chain combines TRBV5-1 with TRBJ2-7; 12 nucleotides line up with TRBD2. This CDR3 contains 16 residues. CDR1 SGHRS and CDR2 YFSETQ come from the germline V gene. The complete variable domain, with remaining parts taken from reference TRBV5-1 and TRBJ2-7, reads KAGVTQTPRYLIKTRGQQVTLSCSPISGHRSVSWYQQTPGQGLQFLFEYFSETQRNKGNFPGRFSGRQFSNSRSEMNVSTLELGDSALYLCASSLGGLAGGYVQYFGPGTRLTVT.

The chain joins TRBV6-1 to TRBJ2-7, with TRBD1 identical over 10 bases. The CDR3 sequence is 16 residues long. The germline gives CDR1 MNHNS, CDR2 SASEGT. V was clipped by 1 base and J by 3 bases; unmatched bases: 6. The CDR3 sequence: CASSEVGTGVSYEQYF. CDR3 sequence (DNA): TGTGCCAGCAGTGAAGTAGGGACAGGGGTAAGCTACGAGCAGTACTTC.

The chain employs TRBV19 and TRBJ1-2, with a tentative D call TRBD1 (6 bases). V dropped 6 bases and J dropped 5 bases, with 10 bases sitting between them. Germline V gene lookup returns CDR1 LNHDA and CDR2 SQIVND (reference sequence). The CDR3 is made up of 12 amino acids. In DNA form, the CDR3 reads TGTGCCAGTAGCATAACAGGGTATGGCTACACCTTC. Protein sequence: CASSITGYGYTF.

The V and J genes are TRBV7-3 and TRBJ1-2, with 7 bases lining up with TRBD1. The CDR3 has 14 residues. Per the germline V gene, CDR1 is SGHTA and CDR2 is FQGTGA. The V gene end was trimmed by 5 bases and the J gene end by 1 base; junction bases not matched to a gene: 4. For the CDR3, the DNA is TGTGCCAGCAGCGAGGACAGGAGTAACTATGGCTACACCTTC. Translated, it gives CASSEDRSNYGYTF.

The rearrangement uses TRBV5-1 and TRBJ2-3; possibly TRBD2 for D (6 bases). Germline CDR1 reads SGHRS; CDR2 reads YFSETQ. The CDR3 has 14 residues. V was shortened by 4 bases and J by 5 bases, with 14 bases between the two germline ends. DNA of the CDR3: TGCGCCAGCAGCGTTGTCGGGGGTGGAGATACGCAGTATTTT. Translation: CASSVVGGGDTQYF.

The rearrangement links TRBV5-4 to TRBJ2-1, with 8 bases identical to TRBD1. The CDR3 runs 13 residues. V shed 4 bases, J shed 6 bases, and the junction held 3 bases outside the gene matches. Germline loops: CDR1 SGHNT, CDR2 YYREEE (reference sequence). This CDR3 reads CASSRGQVNEQFF. The CDR3 nucleotides read TGTGCCAGCAGCCGGGGACAGGTCAATGAGCAGTTCTTC.

The chain links TRBV30 to TRBJ1-1; 7 positions match TRBD1. This CDR3 region has 17 residues. Trimming cost V 5 bases and J 0 bases; bases outside gene matches: 15. Germline V gene lookup returns CDR1 GTSNPN and CDR2 SVGIG (reference sequence). This CDR3 reads CAWQTGQAVRMNTEAFF. The CDR3 DNA reads as TGTGCCTGGCAAACCGGACAGGCTGTAAGGATGAACACTGAAGCTTTCTTT.

This clone was seen more than once but under ten times. V and J are TRBV2 and TRBJ2-7; 13 bases agree with TRBD2. With V trimmed by 6 bases and J by 2 bases, 1 base remained unmatched. Germline V gives CDR1 SNHLY, CDR2 FYNNEI. This CDR3 contains 14 residues. CDR3 DNA sequence: TGTGCCAGCAGGGGACTAGCGGGGCCCTACGAGCAGTACTTC. Its protein product is CASRGLAGPYEQYF.

The chain combines TRBV9 with TRBJ2-6, with 7 bases identical to TRBD1. Losses at the gene ends were 4 bases for V and 4 bases for J; bases not matched to a gene: 8. Germline CDR1 and CDR2: SGDLS and YYNGEE. The CDR3 runs to 16 residues. The CDR3 coding sequence is TGTGCCAGCAGCTCGGGACAGTTCATCGGGGCCAACGTCCTGACTTTC. The encoded protein is CASSSGQFIGANVLTF.

The chain carries TRBV6-5 and TRBJ2-1; TRBD2 matches 9 bases. This CDR3 is built from 15 residues. After removal of 5 bases from V and 7 bases from J, the junction contained 9 bases not matched to a gene. Germline values: CDR1 MNHEY, CDR2 SVGAGI. The CDR3 nucleotides are TGTGCCAGCAGTCGGGGCCTAGCGGGAATGAATGAGCAGTTCTTC. It translates to CASSRGLAGMNEQFF.